The source of this T cell receptor beta chain is a study of Graves' ophthalmopathy and Graves' hyperthyroidism. RNA transcripts yielded amplified TCR beta CDR3 regions. HTBI primers were employed in first-round RT-PCR, then a second-round multiplex PCR followed. A single record per CDR3 protein comes from TCRdb applying MiXCR to the multiplex PCR reads. The sample has around 40,000 distinct CDR3 sequences, around 52% seen once. This CDR3 is 16 amino acids long. The germline V gene encodes CDR1 MDHEN and CDR2 SYDVKM. V was trimmed by 2 bases and J by 4 bases, leaving 14 bases between them. Ophthalmopathic donors had moderate-to-severe activity, CAS ≥3 and NOSPECS ≥4, with disease that had lasted under 3 months. Clinical symptoms, serum thyroxine, TRAb, thyroid ultrasound and orbital computed tomography were relied on for diagnosis. PBMCs had their origin in fresh peripheral blood (approximately 9.7 ml).

This clonotype was sampled from an adult man with Graves' ophthalmopathy. This chain connects TRBV28 to TRBJ1-4; D might be TRBD1 (6 bases). The material sequenced was peripheral blood. CDR3 sequence (DNA): TGTGCCAGCAGTTTAACTTCCCCAGGGGATAATGAAAAACTGTTTTTT. As protein: CASSLTSPGDNEKLFF.